These 17 T cell receptor beta chains came from one sample sequenced in a study of post-analysis software for immune sequencing data (dated by TCRdb to the mid-2010s). On the study overall, not on this receptor specifically: Roughly 5 TRBV segments, including TRBV5-6, TRBV5-1 and TRBV20-1, were significantly more frequent in patients than controls.

Preparation of the library involved PCR. These reads were obtained on an Illumina HiSeq 2500. To reduce PCR and sequencing biases, unique molecular identifiers were built into the TCR beta cDNA libraries. The public reads were run again by TCRdb, first through fastp at Q25 and then through MiXCR, and only productive beta chains were kept. All rows with the same CDR3 protein become a single entry with the most common DNA and genes. For this sample the table gives roughly 800,000 distinct CDR3 sequences, of which about 57% were detected only once. Approximately 4.5% of the sample lies in the top ten. These receptors have no identified antigens. Specimen: blood. Receptors originate from a girl aged 10-17 years with multiple sclerosis.

This clonotype was counted a single time. The gene calls are TRBV20-1 and TRBJ1-1; no firm D call. This CDR3 comprises 11 residues. Trimming shortened V by 5 bases and J by 0 bases, and 4 bases separated the two germline ends. Germline values: CDR1 DFQATT, CDR2 SNEGSKA (reference sequence). The CDR3 sequence: CSAPVNTEAFF. The CDR3 region has the DNA TGCAGTGCTCCGGTGAACACTGAAGCTTTCTTT.

This clonotype was detected only once. The V and J genes are TRBV12-3 or TRBV12-4 and TRBJ2-7, with 9 bases that match TRBD2. The CDR3 has 16 residues. The ends lost 5 bases at V and 4 bases at J; junction bases unmatched: 12. CDR3 loop: CASSLYSAGGGYEQYF. For the CDR3, the DNA is TGTGCCAGCAGTCTCTACTCAGCGGGAGGAGGTTACGAGCAGTACTTC.

This clonotype has just a few counts. The chain is built from TRBV20-1 and TRBJ2-7; D is uncertain. Germline V CDR1 and CDR2: DFQATT, SNEGSKA (reference sequence). V lost 2 bases and J 5 bases, leaving 7 bases between the germline ends. The CDR3 contains 11 residues. The CDR3, as DNA: TGCAGTGCTAGAAAGGTTGACGAGCAGTACTTC. Translating gives CSARKVDEQYF.

The chain links TRBV4-1 to TRBJ1-1; D ambiguous. The ends were cut back, 8 bases at V and 1 base at J, with 17 bases in the middle. The CDR3 is 15 residues long. Per the germline V gene, CDR1 is MGHRA and CDR2 is YSYEKL. The CDR3 DNA sequence: TGCGCCAGCCCTAGAACGGACGGAGAGAACACTGAAGCTTTCTTT. It is translated as CASPRTDGENTEAFF.

This clonotype was seen only a few times. This chain connects TRBV5-5 to TRBJ1-2; D gene unclear. This CDR3 is built from 14 residues. The germline gives CDR1 SGHKS, CDR2 YYEKEE (reference sequence). Trimming removed 1 base from V and 1 base from J, with 8 bases in between. CDR3 nucleotides: TGTGCCAGCAGCTTGCAGTACAATAACTATGGCTACACCTTC. It specifies CASSLQYNNYGYTF. Supplemented by reference TRBV5-5 and TRBJ1-2, the full variable domain reads DAGVTQSPTHLIKTRGQQVTLRCSPISGHKSVSWYQQVLGQGPQFIFQYYEKEERGRGNFPDRFSARQFPNYSSELNVNALLLGDSALYLCASSLQYNNYGYTFGSGTRLTVV.

This sequence joins TRBV6-2 or TRBV6-3 and TRBJ2-1; D possibly matches TRBD1 or TRBD2 (7 bases each). Looked up from germline, CDR1 is MNHEY and CDR2 is SVGEGT. This CDR3 region has 16 residues. Trimming shortened V by 5 bases and J by 7 bases, and 21 bases separated the two germline ends. DNA of the CDR3: TGTGCCAGCAGTCCCAGGGGGGGTCGTGGACGGAATGAGCAGTTCTTC. Translated: CASSPRGGRGRNEQFF.

The J gene is TRBJ2-4, the V gene TRBV12-3 or TRBV12-4; 9 bases match TRBD1. This CDR3 has 16 residues. The V and J ends lost 2 bases and 13 bases, in that order; junction bases with no gene match: 15. The CDR3 DNA sequence: TGTGCCAGCAGTTTACCCAGACAGGACAGGGGAGGAGAGCAGTACTTC. Its translation: CASSLPRQDRGGEQYF.

The chain uses TRBV29-1 and TRBJ2-3; the D is unclear. Germline V gene lookup returns CDR1 SQVTM and CDR2 ANQGSEA. The CDR3 consists of 14 residues. The V end lost 6 bases, the J end lost 5 bases, and 18 bases lay between the germline ends. For the CDR3, the DNA is TGCAGCGTCGCCACAACTCCGTCCGGAGATACGCAGTATTTT. It codes for CSVATTPSGDTQYF.

V is TRBV20-1 and J is TRBJ2-3; no clear D gene. The ends were cut back, 5 bases at V and 5 bases at J, with 5 bases in the middle. The CDR3 runs 10 residues. CDR1 is DFQATT, CDR2 SNEGSKA, per germline (reference sequence). As DNA, the CDR3 is TGCAGTGCTCTAGGAGATACGCAGTATTTT. Translation: CSALGDTQYF.

The chain joins TRBV5-1 to TRBJ2-1; possibly TRBD1 for D (6 bases). Germline V CDR1 and CDR2: SGHRS, YFSETQ. V was clipped by 2 bases and J by 2 bases, with 14 bases between them. The CDR3 covers 16 residues. CDR3 residues: CASSLSGATAYNEQFF. CDR3 coding DNA: TGCGCCAGCAGCTTATCAGGGGCAACGGCCTACAATGAGCAGTTCTTC.

This clonotype was seen only a few times. This chain joins TRBV10-3 and TRBJ2-3; 8 bases are shared with TRBD2. Trimming at V came to 5 bases and at J to 4 bases, leaving 2 bases not matched to a gene. Germline loops: CDR1 ENHRY, CDR2 SYGVKD. This CDR3 comprises 13 residues. CDR3 bases: TGTGCCATCAGTACGGGGGGGGCAGATACGCAGTATTTT. This codes for CAISTGGADTQYF.

The V and J genes are TRBV12-3 or TRBV12-4 and TRBJ2-7; possibly TRBD1 or TRBD2 for D (6 bases each). This CDR3 region has 14 residues. The V end lost 5 bases, the J end lost 1 base, and 12 bases lay between the germline ends. CDR3 protein: CASSRQAGSYEQYF. The CDR3 DNA sequence: TGTGCCAGCAGTCGACAGGCGGGGTCCTACGAGCAGTACTTC.

This clonotype was counted only a few times. This sequence joins TRBV29-1 and TRBJ2-7, with 10 bases identical to TRBD1. V dropped 4 bases and J dropped 4; count of bases not matched to a gene: 7. This CDR3 is 14 amino acids long. Per germline, CDR1 SQVTM and CDR2 ANQGSEA. CDR3 coding DNA: TGCAGCGTTGGAGACAGGGGGCTGCTTTACGAGCAGTACTTC. Its translation is CSVGDRGLLYEQYF.

The gene calls are TRBV3-1 and TRBJ1-2; 9 positions match TRBD1. The CDR3 is 15 residues long. CDR1 LGHDT and CDR2 YNNKEL come from the germline V gene (reference sequence). The V gene end was trimmed by 4 bases and the J gene end by 0 bases; junction bases not matched to a gene: 3. The CDR3 DNA is TGTGCCAGCAGCCGGACAGGGGCCACTAACTATGGCTACACCTTC. Encoded protein: CASSRTGATNYGYTF.

This clonotype was observed a handful of times. The chain employs TRBV20-1 and TRBJ2-5, with D possibly TRBD2 on 6 matching bases. Germline V CDR1 and CDR2: DFQATT, SNEGSKA (reference sequence). The CDR3 sequence is 14 residues long. The V and J ends lost 0 bases and 1 base respectively, with 9 bases between them. This chain's CDR3 is CSARDASVQETQYF. The CDR3 DNA reads TGCAGTGCTAGAGATGCTAGCGTCCAAGAGACCCAGTACTTC.

This clonotype was counted only a few times. The genes are TRBV6-4 and TRBJ1-5, with 7 bases fitting TRBD1. Germline lookup yields CDR1 MRHNA and CDR2 SNTAGT. This CDR3 is built from 15 residues. With 5 bases clipped from V and 2 bases from J, the junction kept 6 bases outside the gene matches. The CDR3 sequence: CASSTRQGGNQPQHF. Here the CDR3 DNA reads TGTGCCAGCAGTACCCGACAGGGAGGCAATCAGCCCCAGCATTTT.

The V gene is TRBV6-1, the J gene TRBJ2-6; 8 bases align to TRBD1. After removal of 0 bases from V and 2 bases from J, the junction contained 18 bases not matched to a gene. Germline V gene lookup returns CDR1 MNHNS and CDR2 SASEGT. This CDR3 has 22 residues. The CDR3 reads CASSEARRAGGEAWPGANVLTF. CDR3 nucleotides: TGTGCCAGCAGTGAAGCGAGGAGGGCAGGGGGCGAAGCCTGGCCTGGGGCCAACGTCCTGACTTTC.